This T cell receptor beta chain was identified during a study of blood T cell repertoires in COVID-19. Overall study context: PBMCs, B-cell-depleted T cells, or T cells provided the cDNA or gDNA that made up the material.

CDR1 is LNHDA, CDR2 SQIVND, per germline (reference sequence). The CDR3 length is 14 residues. Deletions cut 4 bases from V and 4 bases from J, with 10 bases between. Seattle researchers signed up patients amid active infection and tracked them longitudinally. Source study methods: Scientists estimated how many nucleated cells there were by amplifying reference gene primers. TCRdb's table, derived via immunoSEQ multiplex PCR, lists solely in-frame clones and lacks some. V and J calls and clone size follow that table, whereas D and trimming were derived from the DNA. Seen here are a few hundred thousand clones, 70% to 90% observed once, and the top ten hold 10%.

The chain links TRBV19 to TRBJ2-2; D possibly corresponds to TRBD1 (5 bases). The specimen sequenced was peripheral blood. The sequence came from a woman in her 30s with COVID-19, enrolled during active disease. The CDR3 region has the DNA TGTGCCAGTAGTAGAAGACAGTTCACCGGGGAGCTGTTTTTT. Its translation: CASSRRQFTGELFF.